The rows below give T cell receptor beta chains drawn from one sample of a study of T cell responses to AZD1222 COVID-19 vaccine. Data came from immunoSEQ multiplex PCR; TCRdb stores just in-frame clones and leaves some out. Here the sample spans about 120,000 clones, about 88% being singletons. Sequencing used peripheral blood, obtained on day 0 of AZD1222 vaccination. The receptors shown here come from an adult in good health. Both conserved end residues are part of each CDR3. A D gene is named only where the DNA matches it firmly. Clone size is given for some rows only: seen once, a few or many times, or a class if the clone is expanded.

>TRBD2|.|TRBJ2-1|TRBV27|18
CASSLGTSGRSSYNEQFF
TGTGCCAGCAGTTTAGGAACTAGCGGGAGGAGCTCCTACAATGAGCAGTTCTTC
>TRBD1|.|TRBJ1-1|TRBV7-9|14
CASSLVQGATEAFF
TGTGCCAGCAGCTTAGTGCAGGGGGCAACTGAAGCTTTCTTT
>.|.|TRBJ1-2|TRBV4-2|17
CASTAHQTERFNYGYTF
TGTGCCAGCACCGCCCATCAGACCGAACGATTTAACTATGGCTACACCTTC
>.|.|TRBJ1-1|TRBV6-5|13
CASSYSDLTEAFF
TGTGCCAGCAGTTACTCCGACCTCACTGAAGCTTTCTTT
>.|.|TRBJ2-7|TRBV6-2/TRBV6-3|12
CASSYWVSEQYF
TGTGCCAGCAGTTACTGGGTCAGCGAGCAGTACTTC
>TRBD1|.|TRBJ2-2|TRBV18|13
CASTEQGAGELFF
TGTGCCAGCACTGAACAGGGGGCCGGGGAGCTGTTTTTT
>TRBD1|once|TRBJ1-3|TRBV10-1|15
CAGQGVTASGNTIYF
TGCGCCGGCCAGGGGGTGACAGCCTCTGGAAACACCATATATTTT
>.|.|TRBJ2-6|TRBV3-1/TRBV3-2|11
CASSHPGVLTF
TGTGCCAGCAGCCATCCGGGCGTCCTGACTTTC
>.|.|TRBJ2-7|TRBV6-5|15
CASSYHTERGHEQYF
TGTGCCAGCAGTTACCATACAGAACGTGGCCACGAGCAGTACTTC
>.|.|TRBJ1-4|TRBV28|11
CASSIGEKLFF
TGTGCCAGCAGCATAGGGGAAAAACTGTTTTTT